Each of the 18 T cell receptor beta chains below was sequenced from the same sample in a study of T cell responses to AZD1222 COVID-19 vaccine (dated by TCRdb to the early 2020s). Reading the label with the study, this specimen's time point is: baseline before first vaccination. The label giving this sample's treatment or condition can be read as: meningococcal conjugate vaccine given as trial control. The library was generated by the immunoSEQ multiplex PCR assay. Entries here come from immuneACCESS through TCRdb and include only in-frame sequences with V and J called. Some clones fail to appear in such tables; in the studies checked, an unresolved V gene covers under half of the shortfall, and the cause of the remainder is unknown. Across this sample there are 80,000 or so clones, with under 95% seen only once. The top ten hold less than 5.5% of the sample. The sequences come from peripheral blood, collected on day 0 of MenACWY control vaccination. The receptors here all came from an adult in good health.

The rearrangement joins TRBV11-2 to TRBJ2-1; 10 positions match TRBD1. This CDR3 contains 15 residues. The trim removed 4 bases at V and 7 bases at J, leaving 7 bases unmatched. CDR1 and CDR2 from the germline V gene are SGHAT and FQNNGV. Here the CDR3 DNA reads TGTGCCAGCAGCTCGCTCCGGGACAGGGGAAATGAGCAGTTCTTC. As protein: CASSSLRDRGNEQFF.

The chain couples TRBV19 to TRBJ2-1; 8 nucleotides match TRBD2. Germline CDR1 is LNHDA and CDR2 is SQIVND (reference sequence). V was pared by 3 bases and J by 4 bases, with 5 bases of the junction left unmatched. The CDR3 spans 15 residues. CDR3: CASSIGSGDYNEQFF. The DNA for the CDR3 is TGTGCCAGTAGTATTGGTAGCGGGGATTACAATGAGCAGTTCTTC.

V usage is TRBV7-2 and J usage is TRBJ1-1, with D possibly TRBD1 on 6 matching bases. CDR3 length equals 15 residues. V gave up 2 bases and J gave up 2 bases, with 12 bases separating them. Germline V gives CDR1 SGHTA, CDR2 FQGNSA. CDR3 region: CASSLWVGANTEAFF. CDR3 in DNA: TGTGCCAGCAGCTTATGGGTGGGGGCAAACACTGAAGCTTTCTTT. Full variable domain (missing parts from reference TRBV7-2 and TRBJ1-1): GAGVSQSPSNKVTEKGKDVELRCDPISGHTALYWYRQSLGQGLEFLIYFQGNSAPDKSGLPSDRFSAERTGGSVSTLTIQRTQQEDSAVYLCASSLWVGANTEAFFGQGTRLTVV.

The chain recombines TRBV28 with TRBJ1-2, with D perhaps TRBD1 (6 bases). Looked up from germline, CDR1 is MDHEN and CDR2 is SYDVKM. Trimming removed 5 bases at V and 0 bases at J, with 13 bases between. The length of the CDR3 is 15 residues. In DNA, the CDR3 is TGTGCCAGCAGTCCATGGACAGTCACTAACTATGGCTACACCTTC. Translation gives CASSPWTVTNYGYTF.

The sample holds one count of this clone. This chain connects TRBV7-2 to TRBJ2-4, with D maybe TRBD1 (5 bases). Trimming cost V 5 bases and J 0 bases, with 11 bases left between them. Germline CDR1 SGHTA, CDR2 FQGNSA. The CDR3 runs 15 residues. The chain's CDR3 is CASSLTALAKNIQYF. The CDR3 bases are TGTGCCAGCAGCCTGACAGCCCTAGCCAAAAACATTCAGTACTTC.

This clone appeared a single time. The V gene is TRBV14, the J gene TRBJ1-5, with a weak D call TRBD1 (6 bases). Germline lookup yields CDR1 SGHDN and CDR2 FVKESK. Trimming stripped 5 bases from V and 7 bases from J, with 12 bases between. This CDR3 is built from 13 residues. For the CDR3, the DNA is TGTGCCAGCAGCTCCTTACAGGGCCAGCCCCAGCATTTT. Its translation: CASSSLQGQPQHF.

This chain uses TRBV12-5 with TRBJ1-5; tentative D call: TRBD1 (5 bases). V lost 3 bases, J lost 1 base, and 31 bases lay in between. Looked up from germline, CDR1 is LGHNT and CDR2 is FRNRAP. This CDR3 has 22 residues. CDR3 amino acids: CASGFVRSTIGTSGGSNQPQHF. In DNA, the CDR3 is TGTGCTAGTGGTTTCGTAAGGTCGACGATCGGGACCTCGGGAGGCAGCAATCAGCCCCAGCATTTT.

CDR3 loop: CASSELRNEKLFF. The CDR3, as DNA: TGTGCCAGCAGTGAATTGAGGAATGAAAAACTGTTTTTT. J is TRBJ1-4 and V is TRBV6-1; D is unresolved. The germline gives CDR1 MNHNS, CDR2 SASEGT. Trimming removed 2 bases at V and 5 bases at J, with 6 bases between. The CDR3 sequence is 13 residues long.

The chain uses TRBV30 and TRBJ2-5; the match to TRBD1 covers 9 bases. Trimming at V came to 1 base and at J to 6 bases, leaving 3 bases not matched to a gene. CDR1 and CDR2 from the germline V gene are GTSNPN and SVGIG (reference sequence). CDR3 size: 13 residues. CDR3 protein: CAWSAGTGKTQYF. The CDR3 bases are TGTGCCTGGAGTGCCGGGACAGGGAAGACCCAGTACTTC.

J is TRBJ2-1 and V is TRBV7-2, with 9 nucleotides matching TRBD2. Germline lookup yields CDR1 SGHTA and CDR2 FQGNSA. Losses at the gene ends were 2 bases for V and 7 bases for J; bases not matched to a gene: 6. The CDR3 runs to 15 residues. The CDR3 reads CASSLIAGGRNEQFF. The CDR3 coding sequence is TGTGCCAGCAGCTTAATTGCGGGGGGGCGGAATGAGCAGTTCTTC. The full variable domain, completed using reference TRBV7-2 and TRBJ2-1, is GAGVSQSPSNKVTEKGKDVELRCDPISGHTALYWYRQSLGQGLEFLIYFQGNSAPDKSGLPSDRFSAERTGGSVSTLTIQRTQQEDSAVYLCASSLIAGGRNEQFFGPGTRLTVL.

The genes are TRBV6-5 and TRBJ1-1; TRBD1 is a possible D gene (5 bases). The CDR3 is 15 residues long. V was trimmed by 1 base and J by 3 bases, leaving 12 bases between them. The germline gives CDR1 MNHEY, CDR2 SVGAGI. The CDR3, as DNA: TGTGCCAGCAGTTACTTCGGGGCGGGAGACACTGAAGCTTTCTTT. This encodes CASSYFGAGDTEAFF.

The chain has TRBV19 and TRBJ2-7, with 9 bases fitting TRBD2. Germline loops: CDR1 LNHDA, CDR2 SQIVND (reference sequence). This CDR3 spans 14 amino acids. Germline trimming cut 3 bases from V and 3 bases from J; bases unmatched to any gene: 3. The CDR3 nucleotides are TGTGCCAGTAGTATCAGCGGGGGGTACTACGAGCAGTACTTC. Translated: CASSISGGYYEQYF. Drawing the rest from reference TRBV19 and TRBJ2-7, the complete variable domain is DGGITQSPKYLFRKEGQNVTLSCEQNLNHDAMYWYRQDPGQGLRLIYYSQIVNDFQKGDIAEGYSVSREKKESFPLTVTSAQKNPTAFYLCASSISGGYYEQYFGPGTRLTVT.

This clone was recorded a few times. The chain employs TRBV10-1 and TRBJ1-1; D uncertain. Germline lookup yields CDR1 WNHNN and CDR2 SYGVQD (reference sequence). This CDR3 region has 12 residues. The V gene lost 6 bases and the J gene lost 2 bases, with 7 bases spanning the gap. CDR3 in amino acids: CASSPHNTEAFF. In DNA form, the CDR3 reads TGCGCCAGCAGCCCTCATAACACTGAAGCTTTCTTT.

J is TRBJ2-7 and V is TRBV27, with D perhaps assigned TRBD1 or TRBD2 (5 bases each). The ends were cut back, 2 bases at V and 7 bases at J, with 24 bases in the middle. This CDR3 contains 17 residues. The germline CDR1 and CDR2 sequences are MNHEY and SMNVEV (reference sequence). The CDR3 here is CASSLDPPQGIRREQYF. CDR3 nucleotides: TGTGCCAGCAGTTTAGACCCCCCCCAGGGCATTCGGAGGGAGCAGTACTTC.

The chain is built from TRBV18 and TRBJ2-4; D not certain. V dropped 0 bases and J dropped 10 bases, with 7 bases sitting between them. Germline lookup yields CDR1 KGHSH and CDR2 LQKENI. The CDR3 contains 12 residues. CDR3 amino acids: CASSPPGDIQYF. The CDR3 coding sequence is TGTGCCAGCTCACCACCCGGCGATATTCAGTACTTC.

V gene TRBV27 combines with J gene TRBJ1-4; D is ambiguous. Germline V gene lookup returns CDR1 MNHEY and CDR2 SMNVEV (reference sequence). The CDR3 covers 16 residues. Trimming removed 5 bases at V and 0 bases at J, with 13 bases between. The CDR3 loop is CASSRTSQSTNEKLFF. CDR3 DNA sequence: TGTGCCAGCAGTCGTACGTCACAGTCAACTAATGAAAAACTGTTTTTT.

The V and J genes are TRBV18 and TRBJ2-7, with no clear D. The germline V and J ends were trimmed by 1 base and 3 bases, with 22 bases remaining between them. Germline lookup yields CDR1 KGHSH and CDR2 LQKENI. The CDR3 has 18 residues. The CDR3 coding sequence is TGTGCCAGCTCACCACGTCCGGACCTGGGTTCGGTACGCTACGAGCAGTACTTC. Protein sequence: CASSPRPDLGSVRYEQYF.

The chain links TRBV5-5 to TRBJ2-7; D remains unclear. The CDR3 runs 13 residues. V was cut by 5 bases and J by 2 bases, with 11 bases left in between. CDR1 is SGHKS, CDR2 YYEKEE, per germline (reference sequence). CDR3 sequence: CASSPPAPYEQYF. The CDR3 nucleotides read TGTGCCAGCAGTCCCCCGGCGCCCTACGAGCAGTACTTC. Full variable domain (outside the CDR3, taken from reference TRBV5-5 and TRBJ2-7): DAGVTQSPTHLIKTRGQQVTLRCSPISGHKSVSWYQQVLGQGPQFIFQYYEKEERGRGNFPDRFSARQFPNYSSELNVNALLLGDSALYLCASSPPAPYEQYFGPGTRLTVT.